This paragraph reports one T cell receptor beta chain. This entry belongs to a study of OX40 agonist ivuxolimab in advanced cancers. This CDR3 contains 14 residues. The germline V and J ends were trimmed by 2 bases and 6 bases, with 17 bases remaining between them. The germline gives CDR1 GTSNPN, CDR2 SVGIG (reference sequence). Only in-frame clones appear in the TCRdb table, and some are missing; sequencing was by immunoSEQ multiplex PCR. This table has around 95,000 clones, approximately 91% appearing once. This clonotype originated in an adult with an advanced solid tumor such as melanoma, head and neck, liver or kidney cancer. Sample: CD4+ or CD8+ T cells sorted from blood, taken in a trial of the OX40 agonist ivuxolimab. J is TRBJ2-7 and V is TRBV30; weak D call: TRBD1 (5 bases). The CDR3 coding sequence is TGTGCCTGGAGTCAGGGATGGTCCTTTCCCGAGCAGTACTTC. Its protein is CAWSQGWSFPEQYF.